This entry lists 5 T cell receptor beta chains sequenced from one sample in a study of T cell repertoires in cytomegalovirus infection. TCRdb re-analysed the reads in MiXCR, keeping a single row per CDR3 protein. Of roughly 300,000 distinct CDR3 sequences detected, around 9.5% appear once; the ten largest clones hold roughly 4.5%. Source material: PBMCs. These receptors originate from a human donor in good health (CMV status not recorded). Some clones in this sample may be carry-over from other donors' samples.

This clonotype was seen many times. This chain uses TRBV6-1 with TRBJ2-3; D is unclear. With 4 bases removed from V and 2 bases from J, the gap between germline ends came to 1 base. The CDR3 spans 11 residues. Looked up from germline, CDR1 is MNHNS and CDR2 is SASEGT. The DNA for the CDR3 is TGTGCCAGCAGTGTCACAGATACGCAGTATTTT. Translated: CASSVTDTQYF.

This clonotype showed up many times. This sequence joins TRBV7-2 and TRBJ2-7, with a weak D call TRBD1 (6 bases). The CDR3 is 16 residues long. In germline, CDR1 is SGHTA, CDR2 FQGNSA. V was shortened by 3 bases and J by 0 bases, with 15 bases between the two germline ends. The CDR3 bases are TGTGCCAGCAGCTTTTCCATGGGGGCAAGCTCCTACGAGCAGTACTTC. Amino acid sequence: CASSFSMGASSYEQYF. Filled out from reference TRBV7-2 and TRBJ2-7, the complete variable domain reads GAGVSQSPSNKVTEKGKDVELRCDPISGHTALYWYRQSLGQGLEFLIYFQGNSAPDKSGLPSDRFSAERTGGSVSTLTIQRTQQEDSAVYLCASSFSMGASSYEQYFGPGTRLTVT.

V usage is TRBV6-1 and J usage is TRBJ2-3, with TRBD2 as a possible D gene (6 bases). Germline V gene data show CDR1 as MNHNS and CDR2 as SASEGT. The CDR3 contains 16 residues. The V end was cut by 5 bases, the J end by 6 bases, with 21 bases between. CDR3 sequence: CASSYGAGPPGDTQYF. Here the CDR3 DNA reads TGTGCCAGCAGTTACGGGGCGGGACCTCCCGGGGATACGCAGTATTTT.

This clonotype was counted many times. The gene calls are TRBV7-2 and TRBJ2-3, with 7 bases aligning to TRBD1. Germline V gene sequence: CDR1 SGHTA, CDR2 FQGNSA. The CDR3 spans 12 residues. After removal of 5 bases from V and 12 bases from J, the junction contained 8 bases not matched to a gene. The CDR3 bases are TGTGCCAGCAGCCCACAGGGGCCGCTCCAGTATTTT. Amino acid sequence: CASSPQGPLQYF.

The rearrangement joins TRBV7-2 to TRBJ2-1; 7 nucleotides line up with TRBD1. This CDR3 has 14 amino acids. The V gene end was trimmed by 5 bases and the J gene end by 7 bases; junction bases not matched to a gene: 8. Germline-derived CDR1 and CDR2 are SGHTA and FQGNSA. CDR3 in DNA: TGTGCCAGCAGCCCCCGACAGGGACAGAATGAGCAGTTCTTC. Translation: CASSPRQGQNEQFF.